This T cell receptor (beta chain) was captured by sequencing in a study of blood T cell repertoires in COVID-19. Study overall: Nucleic acid was either cDNA or gDNA, and it came from T cells, B-cell-depleted T cells, or PBMCs.

Measured with immunoSEQ multiplex PCR; TCRdb has only the in-frame clones, and not every one. The table shows fewer than 250,000 clones, with over 70% occurring only once. V gave up 4 bases and J gave up 0 bases, with 12 bases separating them. The CDR3 contains 15 residues. Germline loops: CDR1 MGHRA, CDR2 YSYEKL. The TCR sequence derives from a man aged 55-75 years with acute or convalescent COVID-19. J is TRBJ1-1 and V is TRBV4-1, with D perhaps TRBD1 (6 bases). Material: peripheral blood. The CDR3 DNA reads as TGCGCCAGCAGCCGACGGACAGCCATGAACACTGAAGCTTTCTTT. Protein sequence: CASSRRTAMNTEAFF.